A single sample gave rise to the 2 T cell receptor beta chains below, sequenced in a study of CD4 T cell repertoires in COVID-19. The assay was immunoSEQ multiplex PCR, and TCRdb's table has in-frame clones only and misses some. This table has under 30,000 clones, about 93% appearing once. No culture step preceded sequencing of the ex vivo isolated memory T cells. The material sequenced was circulating follicular helper CD4+ T cells (cTfh) from blood, taken before the COVID-19 pandemic. The receptors stem from a human donor who had COVID-19.

CDR3 sequence: CASSLDRQGFGEQFF. Written as DNA, the CDR3 is TGTGCCAGCAGCTTAGATCGTCAGGGCTTTGGGGAGCAGTTCTTC. V is TRBV11-2 and J is TRBJ2-1, with D perhaps TRBD1 (5 bases). The CDR3 contains 15 residues. The ends were cut back, 0 bases at V and 10 bases at J, with 16 bases in the middle. Germline CDR1 SGHAT, CDR2 FQNNGV.

This chain links TRBV9 with TRBJ2-7, with D perhaps matching TRBD2 (7 bases). The CDR3 loop spans 16 amino acids. V lost 4 bases and J lost 2, with 19 bases in between. The V gene's germline CDR1 is SGDLS and CDR2 YYNGEE. CDR3 sequence reads: CASSTQIGGGPYEQYF. In DNA, the CDR3 is TGTGCCAGCAGCACACAAATAGGGGGGGGCCCCTACGAGCAGTACTTC.